These 31 T cell receptor beta chains were sequenced from one sample in a study of cytomegalovirus exposure and HLA in healthy donors. PCR used 60 Vbeta primers and 13 Jbeta primers. The protocol was immunoSEQ multiplex PCR, while the TCRdb copy is restricted to in-frame clones and leaves out a portion. The table includes 200,000 to 250,000 clones, roughly 75% detected once. Sequences were obtained from PBMCs. The receptors derive from a woman between 25 and 40 years old in good health and CMV-seronegative.

This clone occurred a few times. The chain couples TRBV9 to TRBJ1-3, with 7 bases aligning to TRBD1. With V trimmed by 1 base and J by 1 base, 5 bases remained unmatched. CDR3 size: 16 residues. Looked up from germline, CDR1 is SGDLS and CDR2 is YYNGEE. The CDR3 sequence: CASSVRGGASGNTIYF. In nucleotides, the CDR3 is TGTGCCAGCAGCGTAAGAGGGGGCGCTTCTGGAAACACCATATATTTT.

This clone was found a few times. The CDR3 DNA is TGTGCCAGCAGCGCCGGACAGCTCTACTTC. It translates to CASSAGQLYF. The gene calls are TRBV11-3 and TRBJ2-7; D is perhaps TRBD1 (6 bases). With 5 bases removed from V and 13 bases from J, the gap between germline ends came to 12 bases. The CDR3 spans 10 residues. The germline V gene has CDR1 SGHNT and CDR2 YENEEA.

This clone appeared a few times. V is TRBV5-1 and J is TRBJ2-2; 7 bases align to TRBD1. Germline CDR1 is SGHRS and CDR2 is YFSETQ. With 1 base clipped from V and 3 bases from J, the junction kept 3 bases outside the gene matches. The CDR3 consists of 15 residues. This CDR3 is CASSLRGQHTGELFF. Here the CDR3 DNA reads TGCGCCAGCAGCTTGAGGGGGCAGCACACCGGGGAGCTGTTTTTT.

The V call is TRBV6-6, the J call TRBJ1-6; no firm D call. Trimming removed 7 bases from V and 13 bases from J, with 17 bases in between. Germline CDR1 reads MNHNY; CDR2 reads SVGAGI (reference sequence). The CDR3 is made up of 13 amino acids. The CDR3 sequence is CASTSRGADPLHF. The CDR3 DNA reads TGTGCCAGCACCTCACGGGGAGCCGATCCCCTCCACTTT.

The J gene is TRBJ2-3, the V gene TRBV6-1; D unresolved. The germline CDR1 and CDR2 sequences are MNHNS and SASEGT. V shed 6 bases and J shed 4 bases, with 11 bases lying between them. The CDR3 loop spans 13 amino acids. The CDR3: CASRVLGADTQYF. CDR3 nucleotide sequence: TGTGCCAGCAGGGTCCTAGGTGCAGATACGCAGTATTTT.

This clone was seen a few times. The rearrangement uses TRBV13 and TRBJ2-1, with 8 bases matching TRBD2. The CDR3 loop spans 17 amino acids. The V segment lost 2 bases and the J segment 4 bases; nucleotides outside the gene matches: 10. Per germline, CDR1 PRHDT and CDR2 FYEKMQ (reference sequence). CDR3 region: CASSLTAGGPIYNEQFF. In nucleotides, the CDR3 is TGTGCCAGCAGCTTAACCGCGGGGGGCCCAATATACAATGAGCAGTTCTTC.

The chain has TRBV2 and TRBJ2-2; D remains unclear. The CDR3 loop spans 13 amino acids. Between the trimmed V and J ends, which lost 4 bases and 0 bases, there was a span of 3 bases. Per the germline V gene, CDR1 is SNHLY and CDR2 is FYNNEI. The CDR3 reads CASSVTNTGELFF. In nucleotides, the CDR3 is TGTGCCAGCAGTGTAACGAACACCGGGGAGCTGTTTTTT.

The chain is built from TRBV15 and TRBJ2-5, with a weak D call TRBD2 (5 bases). CDR3 length: 13 residues. Germline assignment: CDR1 LNHNV and CDR2 YYDKDF (reference sequence). The V and J ends lost 4 bases and 2 bases respectively, with 8 bases between them. The CDR3 loop is CATSITGQETQYF. CDR3 bases: TGTGCCACCAGCATTACGGGACAAGAGACCCAGTACTTC.

The chain combines TRBV18 with TRBJ2-5, with 15 bases that match TRBD2. Germline CDR1 KGHSH, CDR2 LQKENI. V was pared by 6 bases and J by 6 bases, with 14 bases of the junction left unmatched. There are 18 residues in the CDR3. The CDR3 DNA sequence: TGTGCCAGCTCCCTCTTCGGGACTAGCGGGGGGCGAATTCAGACCCAGTACTTC. Translating gives CASSLFGTSGGRIQTQYF.

The chain recombines TRBV29-1 with TRBJ2-7; TRBD1 might be the D (6 bases). With 6 bases removed from V and 3 bases from J, the gap between germline ends came to 21 bases. The CDR3 contains 15 residues. Germline V lookup: CDR1 SQVTM, CDR2 ANQGSEA. CDR3 DNA sequence: TGCAGCGTGATGATTCGACAGGAGGTAGACTACGAGCAGTACTTC. Protein sequence: CSVMIRQEVDYEQYF.

This chain uses TRBV11-2 with TRBJ2-5; 10 bases map to TRBD2. V dropped 3 bases and J dropped 5; count of bases not matched to a gene: 0. The germline V gene encodes CDR1 SGHAT and CDR2 FQNNGV. This CDR3 has 13 amino acids. The CDR3 nucleotides are TGTGCCAGCAGCTTGGGACTAGCGGAGACCCAGTACTTC. Translating it yields CASSLGLAETQYF.

This clone was seen a single time. The chain recombines TRBV6-4 with TRBJ1-5; D not resolved. The length of the CDR3 is 17 residues. The V and J ends lost 8 bases and 0 bases respectively, with 20 bases between them. Germline V CDR1 and CDR2: MRHNA, SNTAGT. CDR3 nucleotide sequence: TGTGCCAGCGGAGCCCGACGGTACACATATAGCAATCAGCCCCAGCATTTT. Amino acids: CASGARRYTYSNQPQHF.

CDR3 DNA sequence: TGTGCCAGTAGTCCGCACAGGGAAATCGACACTGAAGCTTTCTTT. This sequence encodes CASSPHREIDTEAFF. V is TRBV19 and J is TRBJ1-1; D is perhaps TRBD1 (6 bases). CDR3 length: 15 residues. The V gene lost 5 bases and the J gene lost 3 bases, with 16 bases spanning the gap. Germline assignment: CDR1 LNHDA and CDR2 SQIVND (reference sequence).

The chain couples TRBV30 to TRBJ2-5, with D possibly matching TRBD1 (6 bases). Deletions cut 4 bases from V and 11 bases from J, with 23 bases between. Looked up from germline, CDR1 is GTSNPN and CDR2 is SVGIG (reference sequence). CDR3 length equals 14 residues. CDR3 in amino acids: CAWNLPGDKEEQYF. For the CDR3, the DNA is TGTGCCTGGAACCTTCCAGGGGATAAAGAAGAGCAGTACTTC.

The chain links TRBV18 to TRBJ2-5, with 11 nucleotides matching TRBD2. This CDR3 region has 15 residues. Germline CDR1 is KGHSH and CDR2 is LQKENI. Trimming cost V 6 bases and J 0 bases; bases outside gene matches: 3. The CDR3 is CASSVTSGNQETQYF. CDR3 nucleotides: TGTGCCAGCTCTGTGACTAGCGGGAACCAAGAGACCCAGTACTTC.

This clone was detected only a few times. J is TRBJ1-2 and V is TRBV19, with TRBD1 matching 7 bases. The trim removed 7 bases at V and 0 bases at J, leaving 8 bases unmatched. The CDR3 length is 15 residues. Germline-derived CDR1 and CDR2 are LNHDA and SQIVND (reference sequence). DNA of the CDR3: TGTGCCAGTACCCAGACAGGGCTAGCTAACTATGGCTACACCTTC. Translated: CASTQTGLANYGYTF. The entire variable domain, with the rest obtained from reference TRBV19 and TRBJ1-2, is as follows: DGGITQSPKYLFRKEGQNVTLSCEQNLNHDAMYWYRQDPGQGLRLIYYSQIVNDFQKGDIAEGYSVSREKKESFPLTVTSAQKNPTAFYLCASTQTGLANYGYTFGSGTRLTVV.

This clone was observed a handful of times. This rearrangement joins TRBV7-9 to TRBJ1-1, with D uncertain. The CDR3 spans 14 residues. V was clipped by 3 bases and J by 0 bases, with 8 bases between them. Germline values: CDR1 SEHNR, CDR2 FQNEAQ (reference sequence). The CDR3 nucleotides are TGTGCCAGCAGCTTTAACACCTTGAACACTGAAGCTTTCTTT. This encodes CASSFNTLNTEAFF.

The rearrangement joins TRBV7-6 to TRBJ2-2; a possible D gene is TRBD2 (6 bases). Per the germline V gene, CDR1 is SGHVS and CDR2 is FNYEAQ. The V gene lost 0 bases and the J gene lost 1 base, with 12 bases spanning the gap. This CDR3 comprises 17 residues. The CDR3 DNA follows: TGTGCCAGCAGCTTAGCTCTTAGCGGAGGGAACACCGGGGAGCTGTTTTTT. Translating gives CASSLALSGGNTGELFF.

The genes are TRBV6-6 and TRBJ2-1; 7 bases map to TRBD2. The CDR3 is 11 residues long. J lost 7 bases, V lost 8 bases, and 2 bases had no gene match. The V gene's germline CDR1 is MNHNY and CDR2 SVGAGI (reference sequence). CDR3 sequence reads: CASRAGNEQFF. CDR3 DNA: TGTGCCAGCCGAGCGGGGAATGAGCAGTTCTTC.

The chain carries TRBV5-1 and TRBJ2-1, with TRBD1 identical over 8 bases. This CDR3 spans 16 amino acids. The J segment lost 8 bases and the V segment lost 7 bases, leaving 17 bases of the junction unmatched. The germline V gene encodes CDR1 SGHRS and CDR2 YFSETQ. The CDR3 here is CASRNSGGGSSYEQFF. The CDR3 bases are TGCGCCAGCCGAAATTCAGGGGGCGGTTCATCCTATGAGCAGTTCTTC.

The chain recombines TRBV2 with TRBJ2-5, with TRBD1 identical over 7 bases. With V trimmed by 4 bases and J by 5 bases, 7 bases remained unmatched. The CDR3 has 14 residues. Looked up from germline, CDR1 is SNHLY and CDR2 is FYNNEI. CDR3: CASSGEGGGETQYF. The DNA for the CDR3 is TGTGCCAGCAGTGGGGAAGGGGGCGGCGAGACCCAGTACTTC. Full variable domain (outside the CDR3, taken from reference TRBV2 and TRBJ2-5): EPEVTQTPSHQVTQMGQEVILRCVPISNHLYFYWYRQILGQKVEFLVSFYNNEISEKSEIFDDQFSVERPDGSNFTLKIRSTKLEDSAMYFCASSGEGGGETQYFGPGTRLLVL.

The chain carries TRBV10-2 and TRBJ2-5, with D maybe TRBD1 (5 bases). This CDR3 spans 13 amino acids. The V end was cut by 7 bases, the J end by 5 bases, with 14 bases between. Germline CDR1 and CDR2: WSHSY and SAAADI. CDR3 in DNA: TGCGCCAGCACAAGACAGCCTGGGGAGACCCAGTACTTC. Translating gives CASTRQPGETQYF.

In the case of this clone: An end of the junction differs from the germline gene, which may be a read error. V and J are TRBV25-1 and TRBJ2-7, with D perhaps TRBD2 (7 bases). The CDR3 has 14 residues. The germline V gene has CDR1 MGHDK and CDR2 SYGVNS. The CDR3 nucleotides are TGTGCCAGCAGTGAATTATCGGGAGGACAGAAAAGAATCTTC. Encoded protein: CASSELSGGQKRIF.

The CDR3 DNA reads as TGTGCCAGCAGCTTAAATGGGGCGCGGTTCAATGAAAAACTGTTTTTT. It is translated as CASSLNGARFNEKLFF. The chain employs TRBV7-6 and TRBJ1-4; tentatively, D is TRBD1 (5 bases). Between the trimmed V and J ends, which lost 2 bases and 5 bases, there was a span of 15 bases. There are 16 residues in the CDR3. CDR1 and CDR2 (germline): SGHVS, FNYEAQ.

CDR3 protein: CASSLGASGKRTGELFF. The DNA of the CDR3 is TGTGCCAGCAGCTTAGGGGCTAGCGGTAAAAGAACCGGGGAGCTGTTTTTT. The J gene is TRBJ2-2, the V gene TRBV7-9; 7 positions match TRBD2. This CDR3 has 17 amino acids. Germline V CDR1 and CDR2: SEHNR, FQNEAQ (reference sequence). V lost 1 base, J lost 5 bases, and 10 bases stayed unmatched.

This clone has more than one count but fewer than ten. A junction end diverges from the germline sequence, so it may reflect a read error. V is TRBV7-9 and J is TRBJ2-1; 10 nucleotides line up with TRBD1. The CDR3 spans 15 residues. Germline-derived CDR1 and CDR2 are SEHNR and FQNEAQ (reference sequence). The CDR3 spells CSSSFGTGDYNEQFF. CDR3 DNA: TGTTCCAGCAGCTTTGGGACAGGGGATTACAATGAGCAGTTCTTC.

The rearrangement links TRBV5-1 to TRBJ1-4, with D possibly matching TRBD1 (6 bases). This CDR3 region has 15 residues. Germline V gives CDR1 SGHRS, CDR2 YFSETQ. V was pared by 0 bases and J by 2 bases, with 8 bases between. The CDR3 nucleotides are TGCGCCAGCAGCTTGGAGGACAGTACTAATGAAAAACTGTTTTTT. Translated: CASSLEDSTNEKLFF.

The rearrangement links TRBV29-1 to TRBJ2-1; 8 bases match TRBD2. Germline V CDR1 and CDR2: SQVTM, ANQGSEA. There are 15 residues in the CDR3. V lost 1 base, J lost 2 bases, and 4 bases stayed unmatched. CDR3 DNA sequence: TGCAGCGTTGAAGCCGCAGCGGGGGCCTACAATGAGCAGTTCTTC. Translation: CSVEAAAGAYNEQFF.

This chain uses TRBV9 with TRBJ1-2, with 7 bases identical to TRBD1. The J segment lost 3 bases and the V segment lost 0 bases, leaving 5 bases of the junction unmatched. CDR1 is SGDLS, CDR2 YYNGEE, per germline. This CDR3 has 15 residues. The CDR3 loop reads CASSVASDRYYGYTF. CDR3 nucleotide sequence: TGTGCCAGCAGCGTAGCCTCGGACAGGTACTATGGCTACACCTTC.

V is TRBV19 and J is TRBJ2-1, with D possibly matching TRBD1 (5 bases). V shed 1 base and J shed 7 bases, with 8 bases lying between them. Germline-derived CDR1 and CDR2 are LNHDA and SQIVND (reference sequence). This CDR3 has 13 amino acids. The CDR3 DNA is TGTGCCAGTAGTATAGCCTCAGGGAATGAGCAGTTCTTC. It encodes CASSIASGNEQFF.

This clone was observed a handful of times. Relative to the germline gene, one junction end is altered; a read error may explain this. This sequence joins TRBV7-9 and TRBJ1-2, with unresolved D. The CDR3 runs to 16 residues. CDR1 and CDR2 (germline): SEHNR, FQNEAQ (reference sequence). This CDR3 is CSSRPLERGVGYGYTF. DNA of the CDR3: TGTTCCAGCAGACCCCTTGAACGAGGAGTAGGCTATGGCTACACCTTC.